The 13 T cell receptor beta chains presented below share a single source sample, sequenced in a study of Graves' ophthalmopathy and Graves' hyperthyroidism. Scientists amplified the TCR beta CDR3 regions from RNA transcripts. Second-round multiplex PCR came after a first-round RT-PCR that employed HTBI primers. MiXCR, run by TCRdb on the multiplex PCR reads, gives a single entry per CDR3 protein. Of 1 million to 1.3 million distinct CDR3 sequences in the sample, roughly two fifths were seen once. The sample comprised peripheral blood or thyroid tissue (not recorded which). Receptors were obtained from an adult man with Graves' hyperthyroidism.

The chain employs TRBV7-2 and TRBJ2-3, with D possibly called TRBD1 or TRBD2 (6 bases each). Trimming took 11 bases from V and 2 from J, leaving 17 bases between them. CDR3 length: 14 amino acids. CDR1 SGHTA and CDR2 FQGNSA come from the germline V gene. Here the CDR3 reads CAGKGGRITDTQYF. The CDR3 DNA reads TGTGCCGGTAAAGGGGGGCGTATCACAGATACGCAGTATTTT.

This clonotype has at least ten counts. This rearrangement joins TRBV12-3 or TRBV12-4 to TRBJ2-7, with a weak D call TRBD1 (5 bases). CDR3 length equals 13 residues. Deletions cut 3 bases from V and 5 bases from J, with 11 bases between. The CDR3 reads CASSLGQRDEQYF. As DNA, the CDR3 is TGTGCCAGCAGTTTGGGGCAGCGCGACGAGCAGTACTTC.

The CDR3, as DNA: TGTGCCAGTAGTAACGTCCTGACTTTC. Translating gives CASSNVLTF. The chain recombines TRBV19 with TRBJ2-6; D is ambiguous. The V and J ends lost 4 bases and 11 bases respectively, with 0 bases between them. Germline V gene lookup returns CDR1 LNHDA and CDR2 SQIVND (reference sequence). The CDR3 is made up of 9 amino acids.

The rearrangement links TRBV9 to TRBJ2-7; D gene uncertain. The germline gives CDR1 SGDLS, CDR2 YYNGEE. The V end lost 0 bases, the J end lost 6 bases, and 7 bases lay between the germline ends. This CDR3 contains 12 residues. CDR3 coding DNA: TGTGCCAGCAGCGTAGTGGGGTCCGAGCAGTACTTC. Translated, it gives CASSVVGSEQYF.

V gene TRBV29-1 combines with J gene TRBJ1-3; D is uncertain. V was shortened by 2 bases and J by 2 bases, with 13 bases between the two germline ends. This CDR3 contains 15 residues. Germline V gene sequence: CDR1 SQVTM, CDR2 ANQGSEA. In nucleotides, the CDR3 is TGCAGCGTTGAATCCGGTTCGAACACTGGAAACACCATATATTTT. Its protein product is CSVESGSNTGNTIYF.

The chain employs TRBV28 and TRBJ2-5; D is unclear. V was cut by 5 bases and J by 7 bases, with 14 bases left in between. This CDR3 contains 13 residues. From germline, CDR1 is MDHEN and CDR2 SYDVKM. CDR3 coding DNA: TGTGCCAGCAGTCCCAGTGAGTTCTCGACCCAGTACTTC. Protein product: CASSPSEFSTQYF. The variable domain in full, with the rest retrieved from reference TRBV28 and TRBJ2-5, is DVKVTQSSRYLVKRTGEKVFLECVQDMDHENMFWYRQDPGLGLRLIYFSYDVKMKEKGDIPEGYSVSREKKERFSLILESASTNQTSMYLCASSPSEFSTQYFGPGTRLLVL.

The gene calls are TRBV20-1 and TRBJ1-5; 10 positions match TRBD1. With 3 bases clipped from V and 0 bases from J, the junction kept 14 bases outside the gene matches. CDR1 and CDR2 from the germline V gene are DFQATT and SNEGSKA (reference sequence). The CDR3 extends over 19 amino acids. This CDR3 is CSARYKGQGGLYSNQPQHF. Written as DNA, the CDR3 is TGCAGTGCTAGGTATAAAGGACAGGGGGGGCTTTATAGCAATCAGCCCCAGCATTTT.

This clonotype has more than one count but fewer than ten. The CDR3 protein is CASSLNPHEQYF. In DNA, the CDR3 is TGCGCCAGCAGCTTGAATCCCCACGAGCAGTACTTC. The genes are TRBV5-1 and TRBJ2-7; D remains ambiguous. Germline CDR1 is SGHRS and CDR2 is YFSETQ. CDR3 size: 12 residues. Trimming left V 1 base short and J 5 bases short, with 7 bases between.

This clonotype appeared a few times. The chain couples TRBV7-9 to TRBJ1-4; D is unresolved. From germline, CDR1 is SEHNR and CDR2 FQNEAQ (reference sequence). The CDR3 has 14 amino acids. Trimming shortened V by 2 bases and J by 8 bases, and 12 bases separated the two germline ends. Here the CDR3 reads CASSLFRSGEKLFF. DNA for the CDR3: TGTGCCAGCAGCTTATTTAGGTCGGGGGAAAAACTGTTTTTT.

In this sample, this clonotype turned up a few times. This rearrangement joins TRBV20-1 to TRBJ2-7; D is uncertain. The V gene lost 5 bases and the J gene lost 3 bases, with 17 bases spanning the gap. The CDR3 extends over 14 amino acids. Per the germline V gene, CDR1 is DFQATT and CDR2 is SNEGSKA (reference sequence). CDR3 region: CSAGEAGDYYEQYF. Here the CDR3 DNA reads TGCAGTGCTGGTGAGGCAGGTGATTACTACGAGCAGTACTTC.

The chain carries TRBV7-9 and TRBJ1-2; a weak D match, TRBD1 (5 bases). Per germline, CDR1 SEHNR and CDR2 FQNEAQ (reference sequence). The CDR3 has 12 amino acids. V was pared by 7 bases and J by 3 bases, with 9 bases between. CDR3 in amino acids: CASTQGYYGYTF. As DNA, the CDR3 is TGTGCCAGCACCCAGGGATACTATGGCTACACCTTC.

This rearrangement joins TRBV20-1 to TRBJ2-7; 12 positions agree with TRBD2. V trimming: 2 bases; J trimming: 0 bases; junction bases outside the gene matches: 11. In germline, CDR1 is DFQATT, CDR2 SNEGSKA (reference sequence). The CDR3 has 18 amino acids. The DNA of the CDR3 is TGCAGTGCTAGACTAGGACTAGCGGGGTGGTATAACTCCTACGAGCAGTACTTC. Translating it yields CSARLGLAGWYNSYEQYF.

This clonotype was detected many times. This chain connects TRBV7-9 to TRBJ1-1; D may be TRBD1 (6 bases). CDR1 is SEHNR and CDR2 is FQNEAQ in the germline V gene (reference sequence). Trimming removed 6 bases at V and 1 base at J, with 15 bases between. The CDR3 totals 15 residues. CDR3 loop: CASRATGGANTEAFF. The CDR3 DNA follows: TGTGCCAGCAGGGCGACTGGGGGCGCGAACACTGAAGCTTTCTTT.